The present TCR beta chain was sequenced within a study of blood T cells in healthy people across ages. To note about this clonotype: The antigen is not known.

Germline V gives CDR1 LGHNA, CDR2 YSLEER. This CDR3 region has 15 residues. Trimming shortened V by 0 bases and J by 3 bases, and 11 bases separated the two germline ends. Points from the study as a whole: Across samples, TCR beta diversity tracked strongly with naive T cell percentage.

Next came a second PCR, run for about 6 to 12 cycles, which used a sample-barcoded 5' primer along with a J-beta primer mix. Each CDR3 protein is one row after TCRdb ran MiXCR on the 5' RACE reads. The sample has approximately 880,000 distinct CDR3 sequences, around 49% seen once; the top ten hold around an eighth. This clonotype was obtained from a man aged 25 to 45 in good health. This rearrangement joins TRBV4-3 to TRBJ1-2, with D uncertain. Specimen: blood. In DNA form, the CDR3 reads TGCGCCAGCAGCCAAGATCGTGGCAGCTACTATGGCTACACCTTC. It codes for CASSQDRGSYYGYTF.